What follows are 28 T cell receptor beta chains derived from one specimen sequenced in a study of breast tumors, draining lymph nodes, adjacent tissues. TCRdb analysed the multiplex PCR reads with MiXCR anew, one entry per CDR3 protein. Found here are about 200,000 distinct CDR3 sequences, approximately 30% of them singletons; the top ten hold around 4.4%. The lymph nodes were axillary draining lymph nodes from breast cancer patients. What was sequenced was axillary lymph node tissue. The source of these receptors is a female donor with breast cancer. Some clones in this sample may be carry-over from other donors' samples.

This clonotype came up many times. The chain uses TRBV18 and TRBJ2-3; D is possibly TRBD1 or TRBD2 (5 bases each). Trimming stripped 3 bases from V and 5 bases from J, with 15 bases between. Per the germline V gene, CDR1 is KGHSH and CDR2 is LQKENI. The CDR3 loop spans 15 amino acids. CDR3 nucleotide sequence: TGTGCCAGCTCACCCCGGGGCAGGTCGGTAGATACGCAGTATTTT. This codes for CASSPRGRSVDTQYF. The whole variable domain, remainder taken from reference TRBV18 and TRBJ2-3, is NAGVMQNPRHLVRRRGQEARLRCSPMKGHSHVYWYRQLPEEGLKFMVYLQKENIIDESGMPKERFSAEFPKEGPSILRIQQVVRGDSAAYFCASSPRGRSVDTQYFGPGTRLTVL.

With regard to this clonotype: A much larger clone differs by one base, so this may be a read error. Lacking the conserved final phenylalanine or tryptophan, this CDR3 likely reflects a read error. This sequence joins TRBV20-1 and TRBJ1-2; no reliable D call. The CDR3 runs to 10 residues. The germline CDR1 and CDR2 sequences are DFQATT and SNEGSKA (reference sequence). Trimming shortened V by 3 bases and J by 5 bases, and 4 bases separated the two germline ends. This CDR3 reads CSASSYGYTS. CDR3 nucleotide sequence: TGCAGTGCTAGCAGTTATGGCTACACCTCC.

CDR3 coding DNA: TGTGCCAGCAGCCCGCTTCCCTCCGAAGTTAATGAAAAACTGTTTTTT. Translation gives CASSPLPSEVNEKLFF. This chain connects TRBV28 to TRBJ1-4, with D unclear. The ends were cut back, 6 bases at V and 4 bases at J, with 18 bases in the middle. Germline CDR1 reads MDHEN; CDR2 reads SYDVKM. The CDR3 loop spans 16 amino acids.

This clonotype showed up many times. V is TRBV19 and J is TRBJ2-7; the match to TRBD2 covers 8 bases. This CDR3 has 15 residues. The V segment lost 3 bases and the J segment 5 bases; nucleotides outside the gene matches: 9. The V gene's germline CDR1 is LNHDA and CDR2 SQIVND (reference sequence). CDR3: CASSMVLAGHNEQYF. DNA for the CDR3: TGTGCCAGTAGTATGGTCCTAGCGGGTCACAACGAGCAGTACTTC.

The J gene is TRBJ2-7, the V gene TRBV6-5; 7 bases map to TRBD1. Losses at the gene ends were 5 bases for V and 0 bases for J; bases not matched to a gene: 28. Per the germline V gene, CDR1 is MNHEY and CDR2 is SVGAGI. This CDR3 has 22 amino acids. In DNA, the CDR3 is TGTGCCAGCAGTCCCCCGACAGGGTCGAACACCGGGGAGCATATGGGCTCCTACGAGCAGTACTTC. Translation gives CASSPPTGSNTGEHMGSYEQYF.

The V call is TRBV19, the J call TRBJ1-1; D not resolved. The CDR3 spans 13 residues. The germline V and J ends were trimmed by 5 bases and 4 bases, with 11 bases remaining between them. In germline, CDR1 is LNHDA, CDR2 SQIVND (reference sequence). CDR3 coding DNA: TGTGCCAGTAGTTTCCCCACGGGCACTGAAGCTTTCTTT. Protein product: CASSFPTGTEAFF.

Turning to this clonotype: Sequence at one end of the junction differs from germline and may be a read error. The rearrangement links TRBV12-3 or TRBV12-4 to TRBJ1-6; 9 bases are shared with TRBD1. This CDR3 spans 17 amino acids. The CDR3 DNA is TGTGCCAGCAGCGGGACAGGGAGAAGCTCCTATAATTCACCCCTCCGCTTT. This translates into CASSGTGRSSYNSPLRF.

This clonotype was seen a handful of times. A single base separates this from a much larger clone, so it may be a read error. The rearrangement uses TRBV20-1 and TRBJ1-4; D unclear. With 1 base removed from V and 6 bases from J, the gap between germline ends came to 18 bases. This CDR3 comprises 16 residues. CDR1 is DFQATT, CDR2 SNEGSKA, per germline (reference sequence). This CDR3 is CSARVPGVEAHEKLFF. As DNA, the CDR3 is TGCAGTGCTAGAGTCCCAGGAGTAGAGGCTCATGAAAAACTGTTTTTT.

Ten or more counts support this clonotype. The rearrangement links TRBV19 to TRBJ1-3; D may be TRBD1 (5 bases). The germline V gene has CDR1 LNHDA and CDR2 SQIVND (reference sequence). The length of the CDR3 is 15 residues. Between the trimmed V and J ends, which lost 2 bases and 5 bases, there was a span of 13 bases. CDR3 in DNA: TGTGCCAGTAGTATATCCGGGGGTCGGAGAAACACCATATATTTT. Encoded protein: CASSISGGRRNTIYF. Supplemented by reference TRBV19 and TRBJ1-3, the full variable domain reads DGGITQSPKYLFRKEGQNVTLSCEQNLNHDAMYWYRQDPGQGLRLIYYSQIVNDFQKGDIAEGYSVSREKKESFPLTVTSAQKNPTAFYLCASSISGGRRNTIYFGEGSWLTVV.

This clonotype came up many times. At one end, the junction sequence differs from germline, possibly due to a read error. The chain has TRBV7-7 and TRBJ2-3, with D perhaps given as TRBD1 or TRBD2 (5 bases each). The CDR3 totals 14 residues. Germline V CDR1 and CDR2: SSHAT, FNYEAQ (reference sequence). CDR3 in amino acids: CASSLRVGAVTQYF. As DNA, the CDR3 is TGTGCTAGCAGCCTACGGGTCGGGGCAGTTACGCAGTATTTT.

This clonotype has just one count. The J gene is TRBJ1-5, the V gene TRBV6-4, with a weak D call TRBD1 (5 bases). This CDR3 contains 14 residues. Trimming took 2 bases from V and 4 from J, leaving 9 bases between them. CDR1 is MRHNA, CDR2 SNTAGT, per germline. CDR3 nucleotide sequence: TGTGCCAGCAGTGACGACAGTGGAAATCAGCCCCAGCATTTT. This translates into CASSDDSGNQPQHF.

This clonotype showed up many times. The chain has TRBV7-2 and TRBJ2-1; weak D call: TRBD2 (6 bases). CDR3 size: 13 residues. V lost 1 base and J lost 5, with 6 bases in between. CDR1 is SGHTA and CDR2 is FQGNSA in the germline V gene. CDR3 region: CASSLGTNNEQFF. DNA of the CDR3: TGTGCCAGCAGCTTAGGGACTAACAATGAGCAGTTCTTC. The full variable domain, rest sourced from reference TRBV7-2 and TRBJ2-1, is GAGVSQSPSNKVTEKGKDVELRCDPISGHTALYWYRQSLGQGLEFLIYFQGNSAPDKSGLPSDRFSAERTGGSVSTLTIQRTQQEDSAVYLCASSLGTNNEQFFGPGTRLTVL.

This chain uses TRBV11-2 with TRBJ2-5; no firm D call. Trimming removed 5 bases at V and 5 bases at J, with 9 bases between. The CDR3 consists of 12 residues. Germline loops: CDR1 SGHAT, CDR2 FQNNGV. CDR3: CASSPTNETQYF. As DNA, the CDR3 is TGTGCCAGCAGCCCGACGAATGAGACCCAGTACTTC.

This clonotype has a handful of counts. The gene calls are TRBV28 and TRBJ1-1; D call uncertain. The CDR3 has 12 residues. Germline V CDR1 and CDR2: MDHEN, SYDVKM. Trimming took off 5 bases at V and 9 bases at J, with 13 bases between the two ends. The CDR3 nucleotides read TGTGCCAGCAGTCACGGCCTGGAAAAAGCTTTCTTT. Its protein is CASSHGLEKAFF.

As for this clonotype: Germline and junction disagree at one end, which may indicate a read error. CDR3 residues: CASSYGSGRTGTQYF. The CDR3 DNA reads as TGTGCCAGCAGTTACGGTAGCGGCCGCACAGGTACGCAGTATTTT. V usage is TRBV6-5 and J usage is TRBJ2-3; tentative D call: TRBD2 (6 bases). Per the germline V gene, CDR1 is MNHEY and CDR2 is SVGAGI. This CDR3 region has 15 residues.

The chain employs TRBV6-6 and TRBJ2-5, with TRBD1 matching over 8 bases. The V and J ends lost 5 bases and 9 bases, in that order; junction bases with no gene match: 14. The CDR3 is 15 amino acids. The germline V gene encodes CDR1 MNHNY and CDR2 SVGAGI (reference sequence). CDR3 loop: CASSPTGGGNQPQYF. CDR3 sequence (DNA): TGTGCCAGCAGTCCAACAGGGGGAGGCAATCAGCCCCAGTACTTC.

Many counts were recorded for this clonotype. The CDR3 DNA is TGTGCCAGCAGTCTAGGGGATGGCCCCCTCCACTTT. Encoded protein: CASSLGDGPLHF. This sequence joins TRBV7-9 and TRBJ1-6; possibly TRBD1 for D (5 bases). The germline gives CDR1 SEHNR, CDR2 FQNEAQ (reference sequence). This CDR3 has 12 amino acids. V was shortened by 6 bases and J by 13 bases, with 13 bases between the two germline ends.

This clonotype has a handful of counts. This chain uses TRBV10-1 with TRBJ2-1; 9 positions match TRBD2. CDR1 WNHNN and CDR2 SYGVQD come from the germline V gene (reference sequence). The CDR3 loop spans 15 amino acids. V dropped 3 bases and J dropped 5; count of bases not matched to a gene: 5. This CDR3 is CASSDGASGNNEQFF. The CDR3 nucleotides read TGCGCCAGCAGTGACGGGGCTAGCGGGAACAATGAGCAGTTCTTC.

This clonotype was detected many times. V and J are TRBV19 and TRBJ2-1; perhaps TRBD2 as D (5 bases). The CDR3 is 16 amino acids. Germline CDR1 reads LNHDA; CDR2 reads SQIVND (reference sequence). Trimming took 2 bases from V and 9 from J, leaving 20 bases between them. CDR3 protein: CASSIKTMGGRGEQFF. The CDR3 bases are TGTGCCAGTAGTATAAAGACGATGGGCGGTCGGGGTGAGCAGTTCTTC.

In this sample, this clonotype turned up a few times. The chain is built from TRBV20-1 and TRBJ1-1, with D perhaps TRBD1 (5 bases). This CDR3 region has 14 residues. From germline, CDR1 is DFQATT and CDR2 SNEGSKA (reference sequence). Trimming pared 2 bases from V and 4 bases from J, leaving 14 bases between. The chain's CDR3 is CSARPPGLTTEAFF. In nucleotides, the CDR3 is TGCAGTGCTAGACCCCCGGGACTCACCACTGAAGCTTTCTTT.

This clonotype appeared many times. The chain recombines TRBV5-4 with TRBJ2-1; 9 nucleotides line up with TRBD2. The germline V gene encodes CDR1 SGHNT and CDR2 YYREEE (reference sequence). The CDR3 is made up of 18 amino acids. Trimming at V came to 1 base and at J to 5 bases, leaving 13 bases not matched to a gene. The DNA for the CDR3 is TGTGCCAGCAGCTTGAGCCCTCTTCTAGCGGGGATTAACAATGAGCAGTTCTTC. It encodes CASSLSPLLAGINNEQFF.

This clonotype was detected many times. The chain uses TRBV6-1 and TRBJ2-5; unclear D gene. The germline CDR1 and CDR2 sequences are MNHNS and SASEGT. Trimming removed 2 bases from V and 1 base from J, with 14 bases in between. This CDR3 has 16 residues. The CDR3 sequence: CASSESPVWGQETQYF. The CDR3, as DNA: TGTGCCAGCAGTGAATCACCGGTTTGGGGCCAAGAGACCCAGTACTTC.

This clonotype was recorded many times. V is TRBV25-1 and J is TRBJ1-3, with 7 bases aligning to TRBD1. The CDR3 totals 13 residues. V was pared by 5 bases and J by 4 bases, with 2 bases of the junction left unmatched. CDR1 is MGHDK, CDR2 SYGVNS, per germline. CDR3 residues: CASSTGAGNTIYF. CDR3 DNA: TGTGCCAGCAGTACAGGGGCGGGAAACACCATATATTTT.

As DNA, the CDR3 is TGCGCCAGCAGCTTGTTATCGCTGAACACTGAAGCTTTCTTT. The encoded protein is CASSLLSLNTEAFF. The chain employs TRBV5-1 and TRBJ1-1; D is ambiguous. CDR3 size: 14 residues. V shed 1 base and J shed 0 bases, with 7 bases lying between them. Germline V gene lookup returns CDR1 SGHRS and CDR2 YFSETQ.

On this clonotype itself: Being one base from a much bigger clone, this may be a read error. This CDR3 fails to terminate in the conserved phenylalanine or tryptophan, so it likely reflects a read error. The DNA is omitted, as the CDR3 cannot be located on it reliably, and the CDR3 follows TCRdb's listing. V is TRBV9 and J is TRBJ2-1; the table's D call TRBD2 went unverified against the DNA. Germline V gene lookup returns CDR1 SGDLS and CDR2 YYNGEE. The CDR3 spans 13 amino acids, including both terminal residues. The CDR3 here is CASSVEEASLVFS.

The chain couples TRBV20-1 to TRBJ1-6; 7 nucleotides align to TRBD1. Germline V CDR1 and CDR2: DFQATT, SNEGSKA (reference sequence). CDR3 length: 15 amino acids. V was pared by 3 bases and J by 14 bases, with 16 bases of the junction left unmatched. The CDR3 region is CSARDTGTEEATLHF. CDR3 in DNA: TGCAGTGCTAGGGATACCGGGACAGAGGAGGCAACCCTCCACTTT.

This clonotype was seen a few times. The V and J genes are TRBV28 and TRBJ2-3; D is undetermined. Per germline, CDR1 MDHEN and CDR2 SYDVKM. This CDR3 is built from 12 residues. The germline V and J ends were trimmed by 10 bases and 3 bases, with 11 bases remaining between them. CDR3 region: CATQYGTDTQYF. Here the CDR3 DNA reads TGTGCCACCCAGTACGGGACAGATACGCAGTATTTT.

The sample holds many counts of this clonotype. The V gene is TRBV30, the J gene TRBJ2-3; 11 bases align to TRBD2. V shed 0 bases and J 6 bases; nucleotides not matched to a gene: 5. Germline CDR1 reads GTSNPN; CDR2 reads SVGIG (reference sequence). The CDR3 consists of 15 residues. CDR3 in amino acids: CAWSVLAGAGDTQYF. The CDR3 DNA sequence: TGTGCCTGGAGTGTACTAGCGGGGGCGGGGGATACGCAGTATTTT.